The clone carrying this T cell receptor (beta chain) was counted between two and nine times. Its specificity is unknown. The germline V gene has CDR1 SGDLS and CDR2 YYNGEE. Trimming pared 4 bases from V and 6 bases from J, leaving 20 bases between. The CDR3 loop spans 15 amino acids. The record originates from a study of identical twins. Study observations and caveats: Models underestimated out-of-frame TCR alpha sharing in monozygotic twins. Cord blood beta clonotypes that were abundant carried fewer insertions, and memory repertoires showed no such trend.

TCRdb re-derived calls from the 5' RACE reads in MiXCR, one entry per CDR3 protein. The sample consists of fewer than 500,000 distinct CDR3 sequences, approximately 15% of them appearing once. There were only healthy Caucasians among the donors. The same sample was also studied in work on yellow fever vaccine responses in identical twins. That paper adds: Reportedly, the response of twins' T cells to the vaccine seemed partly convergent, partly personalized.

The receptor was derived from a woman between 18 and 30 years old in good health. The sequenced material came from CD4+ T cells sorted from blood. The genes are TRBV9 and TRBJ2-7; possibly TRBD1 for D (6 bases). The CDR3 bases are TGTGCCAGCAGCTCCCCCGGGACACTTTTTAGCGAGCAGTACTTC. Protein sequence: CASSSPGTLFSEQYF.